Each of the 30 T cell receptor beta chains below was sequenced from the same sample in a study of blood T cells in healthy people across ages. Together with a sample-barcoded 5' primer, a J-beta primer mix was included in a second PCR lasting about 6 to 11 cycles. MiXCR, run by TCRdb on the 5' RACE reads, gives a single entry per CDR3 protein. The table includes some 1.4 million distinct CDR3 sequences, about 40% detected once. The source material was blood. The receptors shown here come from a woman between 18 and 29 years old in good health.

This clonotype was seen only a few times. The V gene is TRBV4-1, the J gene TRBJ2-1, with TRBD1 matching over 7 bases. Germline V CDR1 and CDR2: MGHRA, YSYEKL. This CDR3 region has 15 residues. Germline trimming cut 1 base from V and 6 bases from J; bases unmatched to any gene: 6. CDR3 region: CASSQGTGIFNEQFF. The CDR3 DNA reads TGCGCCAGCAGCCAAGGGACAGGTATTTTCAATGAGCAGTTCTTC.

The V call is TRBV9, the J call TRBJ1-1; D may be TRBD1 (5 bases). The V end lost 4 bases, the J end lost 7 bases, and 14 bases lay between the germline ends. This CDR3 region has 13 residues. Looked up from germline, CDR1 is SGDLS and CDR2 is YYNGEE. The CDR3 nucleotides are TGTGCCAGCAGCCCAGGGCGGGAGGGTGAAGCTTTCTTT. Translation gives CASSPGREGEAFF.

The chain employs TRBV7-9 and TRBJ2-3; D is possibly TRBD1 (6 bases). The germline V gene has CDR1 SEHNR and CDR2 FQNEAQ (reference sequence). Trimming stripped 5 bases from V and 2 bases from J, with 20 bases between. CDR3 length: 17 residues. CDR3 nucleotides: TGTGCCAGCAGCCGTGGCGTCGGCAGGGGAACCACAGATACGCAGTATTTT. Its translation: CASSRGVGRGTTDTQYF.

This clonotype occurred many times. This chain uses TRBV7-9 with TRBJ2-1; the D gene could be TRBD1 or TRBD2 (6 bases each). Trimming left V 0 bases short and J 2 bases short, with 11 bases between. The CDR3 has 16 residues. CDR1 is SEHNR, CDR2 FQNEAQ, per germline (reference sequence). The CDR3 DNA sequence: TGTGCCAGCAGCTTAGCGGGGGGCGGGACCTACAATGAGCAGTTCTTC. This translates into CASSLAGGGTYNEQFF.

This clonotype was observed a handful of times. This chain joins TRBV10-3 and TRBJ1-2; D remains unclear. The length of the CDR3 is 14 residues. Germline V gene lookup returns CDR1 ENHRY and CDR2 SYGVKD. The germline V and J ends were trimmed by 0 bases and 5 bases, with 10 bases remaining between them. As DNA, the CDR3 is TGTGCCATCAGTGAGTCGCCCCAGGAGTATGGCTACACCTTC. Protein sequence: CAISESPQEYGYTF.

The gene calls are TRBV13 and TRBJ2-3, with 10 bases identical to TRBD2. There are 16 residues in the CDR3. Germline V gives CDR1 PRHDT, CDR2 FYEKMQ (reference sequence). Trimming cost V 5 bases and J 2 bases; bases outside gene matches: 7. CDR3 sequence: CASSPFSGGFTDTQYF. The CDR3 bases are TGTGCCAGCAGCCCGTTTAGCGGGGGGTTCACAGATACGCAGTATTTT.

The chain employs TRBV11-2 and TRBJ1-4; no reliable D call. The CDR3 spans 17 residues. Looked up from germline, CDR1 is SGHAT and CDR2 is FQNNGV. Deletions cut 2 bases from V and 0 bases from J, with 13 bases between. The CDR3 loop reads CASSLSKVTTTNEKLFF. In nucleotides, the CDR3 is TGTGCCAGCAGCTTATCGAAAGTCACAACAACTAATGAAAAACTGTTTTTT.

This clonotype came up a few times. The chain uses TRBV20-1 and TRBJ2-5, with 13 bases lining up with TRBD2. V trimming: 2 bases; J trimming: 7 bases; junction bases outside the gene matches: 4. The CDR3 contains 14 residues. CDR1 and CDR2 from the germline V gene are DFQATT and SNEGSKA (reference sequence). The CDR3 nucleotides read TGCAGTGCTAGAAGGACTAGCGGGGGCGGGACCCAGTACTTC. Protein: CSARRTSGGGTQYF.

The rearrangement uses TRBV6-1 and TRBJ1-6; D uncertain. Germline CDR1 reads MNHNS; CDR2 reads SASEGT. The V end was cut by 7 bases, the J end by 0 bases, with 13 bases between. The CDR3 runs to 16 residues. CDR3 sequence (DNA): TGTGCCAGCACCTTACCCGGAAACTCCTATAATTCACCCCTCCACTTT. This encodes CASTLPGNSYNSPLHF.

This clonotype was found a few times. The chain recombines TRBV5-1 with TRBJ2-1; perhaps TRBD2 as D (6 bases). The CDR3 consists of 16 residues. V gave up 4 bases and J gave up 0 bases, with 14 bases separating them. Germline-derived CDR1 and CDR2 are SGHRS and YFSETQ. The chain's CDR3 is CASSAGLKSSYNEQFF. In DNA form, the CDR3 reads TGCGCCAGCAGCGCGGGACTTAAGAGCTCCTACAATGAGCAGTTCTTC.

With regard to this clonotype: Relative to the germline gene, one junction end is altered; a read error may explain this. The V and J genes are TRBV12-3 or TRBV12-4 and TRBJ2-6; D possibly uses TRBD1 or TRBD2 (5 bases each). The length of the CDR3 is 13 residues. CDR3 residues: CATTGYGANVLAF. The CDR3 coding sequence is TGTGCCACTACAGGTTACGGGGCCAACGTCCTGGCTTTC.

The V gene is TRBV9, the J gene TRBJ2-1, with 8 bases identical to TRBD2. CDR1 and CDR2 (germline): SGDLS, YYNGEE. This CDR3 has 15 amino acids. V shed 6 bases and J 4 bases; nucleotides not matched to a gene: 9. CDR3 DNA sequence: TGTGCCAGCAATCCAGCGGGAGATGGGTACAATGAGCAGTTCTTC. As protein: CASNPAGDGYNEQFF.

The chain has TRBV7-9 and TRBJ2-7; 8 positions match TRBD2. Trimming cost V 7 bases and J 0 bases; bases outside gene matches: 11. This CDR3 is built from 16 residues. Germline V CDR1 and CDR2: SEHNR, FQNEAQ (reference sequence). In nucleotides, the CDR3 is TGTGCCAGCACCGAATGGCGGGGGGTCTTCTCCTACGAGCAGTACTTC. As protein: CASTEWRGVFSYEQYF. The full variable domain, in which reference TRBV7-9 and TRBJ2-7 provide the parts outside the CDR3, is DTGVSQNPRHKITKRGQNVTFRCDPISEHNRLYWYRQTLGQGPEFLTYFQNEAQLEKSRLLSDRFSAERPKGSFSTLEIQRTEQGDSAMYLCASTEWRGVFSYEQYFGPGTRLTVT.

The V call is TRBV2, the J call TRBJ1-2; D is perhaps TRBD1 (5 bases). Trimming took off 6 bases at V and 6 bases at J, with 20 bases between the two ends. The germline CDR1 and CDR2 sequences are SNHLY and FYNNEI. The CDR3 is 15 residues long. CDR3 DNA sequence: TGTGCCAGCAGGGCGCCGGGACGGGCCATGGATGGCTACACCTTC. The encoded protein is CASRAPGRAMDGYTF.

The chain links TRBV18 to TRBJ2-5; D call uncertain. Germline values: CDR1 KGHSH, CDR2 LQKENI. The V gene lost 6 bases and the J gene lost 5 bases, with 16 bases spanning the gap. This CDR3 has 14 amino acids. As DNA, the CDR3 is TGTGCCAGCTCGCGAAATTACGTGGGGGAGACCCAGTACTTC. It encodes CASSRNYVGETQYF.

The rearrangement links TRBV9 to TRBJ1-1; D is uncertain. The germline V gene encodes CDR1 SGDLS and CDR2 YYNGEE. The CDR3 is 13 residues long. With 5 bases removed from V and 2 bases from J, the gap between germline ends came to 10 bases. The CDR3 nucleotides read TGTGCCAGCAGGAGGGTCCTTAACACTGAAGCTTTCTTT. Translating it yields CASRRVLNTEAFF.

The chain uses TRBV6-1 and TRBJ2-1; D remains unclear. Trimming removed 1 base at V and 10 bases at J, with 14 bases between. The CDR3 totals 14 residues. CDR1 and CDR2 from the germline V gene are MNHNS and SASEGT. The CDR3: CASSEGVGLWEQFF. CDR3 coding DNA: TGTGCCAGCAGTGAAGGGGTTGGTTTGTGGGAGCAGTTCTTC.

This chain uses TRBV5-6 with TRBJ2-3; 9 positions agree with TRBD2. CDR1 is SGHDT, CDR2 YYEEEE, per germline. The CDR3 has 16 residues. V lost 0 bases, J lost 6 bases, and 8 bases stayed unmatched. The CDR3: CASSLDPSGVRDTQYF. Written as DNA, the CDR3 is TGTGCCAGCAGCTTGGATCCTAGCGGGGTCCGGGATACGCAGTATTTT.

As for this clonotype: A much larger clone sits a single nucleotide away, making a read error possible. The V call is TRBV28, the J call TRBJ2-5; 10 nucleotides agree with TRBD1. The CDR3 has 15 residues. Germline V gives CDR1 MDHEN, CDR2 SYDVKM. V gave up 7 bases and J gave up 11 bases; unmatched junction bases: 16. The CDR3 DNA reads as TGTGCCAGCACGCACCGGGGGACAGGGGTCAATGAGCAGTACTTC. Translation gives CASTHRGTGVNEQYF.

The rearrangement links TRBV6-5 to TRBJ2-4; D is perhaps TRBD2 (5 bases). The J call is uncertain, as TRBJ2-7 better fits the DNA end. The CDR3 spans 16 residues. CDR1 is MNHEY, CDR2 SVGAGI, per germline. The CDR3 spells CASSYSSGDPVYEQYF. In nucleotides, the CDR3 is TGTGCCAGCAGTTACTCTTCCGGGGATCCTGTCTACGAGCAGTACTTC.

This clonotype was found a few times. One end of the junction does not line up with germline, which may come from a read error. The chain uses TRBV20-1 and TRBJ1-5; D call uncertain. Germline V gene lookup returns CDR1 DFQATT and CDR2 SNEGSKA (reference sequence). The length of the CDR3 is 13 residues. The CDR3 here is CSARGSGNQPQHF. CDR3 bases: TGCAGTGCCAGAGGGTCTGGCAATCAGCCCCAGCATTTT.

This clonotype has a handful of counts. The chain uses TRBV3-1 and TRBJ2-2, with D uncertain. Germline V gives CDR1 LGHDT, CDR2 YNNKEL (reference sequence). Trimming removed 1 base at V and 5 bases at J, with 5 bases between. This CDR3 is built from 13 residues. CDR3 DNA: TGTGCCAGCAGCCAAGTTGTGACCGGGGAGCTGTTTTTT. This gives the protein CASSQVVTGELFF.

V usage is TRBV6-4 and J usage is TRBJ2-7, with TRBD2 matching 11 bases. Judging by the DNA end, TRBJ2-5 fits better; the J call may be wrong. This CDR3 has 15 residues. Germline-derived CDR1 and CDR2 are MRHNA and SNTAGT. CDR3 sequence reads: CASSATSGRGETQYF. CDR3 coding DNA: TGTGCCAGCAGTGCAACTAGCGGGAGAGGAGAGACCCAGTACTTC.

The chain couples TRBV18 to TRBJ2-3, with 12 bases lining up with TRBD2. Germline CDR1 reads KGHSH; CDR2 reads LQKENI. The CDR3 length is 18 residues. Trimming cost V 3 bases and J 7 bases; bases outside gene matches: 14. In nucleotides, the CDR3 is TGTGCCAGCTCACCTCTATCTCCCCCTAGCGGGAGGGCGCATACGCAGTATTTT. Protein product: CASSPLSPPSGRAHTQYF. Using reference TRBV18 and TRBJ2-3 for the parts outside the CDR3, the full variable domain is NAGVMQNPRHLVRRRGQEARLRCSPMKGHSHVYWYRQLPEEGLKFMVYLQKENIIDESGMPKERFSAEFPKEGPSILRIQQVVRGDSAAYFCASSPLSPPSGRAHTQYFGPGTRLTVL.

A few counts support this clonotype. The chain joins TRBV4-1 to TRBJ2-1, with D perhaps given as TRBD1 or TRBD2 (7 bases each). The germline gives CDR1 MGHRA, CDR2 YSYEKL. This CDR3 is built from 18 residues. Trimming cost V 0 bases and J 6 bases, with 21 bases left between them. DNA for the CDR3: TGCGCCAGCAGCCAAGATTTAGGGGGCGGGAGTGGTAGCAATGAGCAGTTCTTC. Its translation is CASSQDLGGGSGSNEQFF.

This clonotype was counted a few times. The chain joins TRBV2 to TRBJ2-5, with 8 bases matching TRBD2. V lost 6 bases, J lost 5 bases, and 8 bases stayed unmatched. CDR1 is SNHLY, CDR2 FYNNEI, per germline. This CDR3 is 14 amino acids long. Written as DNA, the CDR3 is TGTGCCAGCAGAACGTTAGCGGGAAGGGAGACCCAGTACTTC. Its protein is CASRTLAGRETQYF. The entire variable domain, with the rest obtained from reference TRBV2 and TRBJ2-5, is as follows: EPEVTQTPSHQVTQMGQEVILRCVPISNHLYFYWYRQILGQKVEFLVSFYNNEISEKSEIFDDQFSVERPDGSNFTLKIRSTKLEDSAMYFCASRTLAGRETQYFGPGTRLLVL.

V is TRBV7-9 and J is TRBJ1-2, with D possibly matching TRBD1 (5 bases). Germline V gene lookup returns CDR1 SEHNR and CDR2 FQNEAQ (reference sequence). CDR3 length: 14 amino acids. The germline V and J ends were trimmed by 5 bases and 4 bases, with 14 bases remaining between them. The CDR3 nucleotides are TGTGCCAGCAGCCCGAGGGGACCCAGCTATGGCTACACCTTC. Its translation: CASSPRGPSYGYTF.

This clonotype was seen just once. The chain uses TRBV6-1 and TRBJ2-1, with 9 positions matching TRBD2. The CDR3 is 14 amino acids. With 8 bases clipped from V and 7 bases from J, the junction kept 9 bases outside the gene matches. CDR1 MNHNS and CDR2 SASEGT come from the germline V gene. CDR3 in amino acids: CASWASGTRNEQFF. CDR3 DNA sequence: TGTGCCAGCTGGGCTAGCGGGACTCGTAATGAGCAGTTCTTC.

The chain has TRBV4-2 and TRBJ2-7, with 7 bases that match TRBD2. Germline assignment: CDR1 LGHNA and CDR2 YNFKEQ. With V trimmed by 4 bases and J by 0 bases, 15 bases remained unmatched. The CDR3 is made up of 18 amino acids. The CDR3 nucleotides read TGTGCCAGCAGCCGGACGATGGTGAGCGGGGCCAACTCCTACGAGCAGTACTTC. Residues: CASSRTMVSGANSYEQYF.

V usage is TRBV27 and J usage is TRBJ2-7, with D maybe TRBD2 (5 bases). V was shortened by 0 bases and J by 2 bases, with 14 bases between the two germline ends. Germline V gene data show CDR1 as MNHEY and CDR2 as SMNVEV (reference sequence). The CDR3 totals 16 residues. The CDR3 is CASSLSGGSLTYEQYF. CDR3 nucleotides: TGTGCCAGCAGTTTATCGGGCGGGTCCCTAACCTACGAGCAGTACTTC.